One and the same sample provided the 22 T cell receptor beta chains below, sequenced in a study of shared clonotypes between healthy human individuals. Sequencing was performed with immunoSEQ multiplex PCR; in TCRdb, only in-frame clones are kept and a portion is missing. The sample shows over a million clones, 98% of them seen only once. Sequencing was done on a sample of naive CD4+ T cells sorted from blood. This sample's subset: CD45RA+ positively selected. Receptors were obtained from a young man in good health.

CDR3 sequence reads: CASSAYRVQETQYF. The CDR3 DNA reads TGTGCCAGCTCAGCCTACAGGGTACAAGAGACCCAGTACTTC. The gene calls are TRBV18 and TRBJ2-5; possible D gene TRBD1, 6 bases. V was clipped by 5 bases and J by 2 bases, with 12 bases between them. This CDR3 spans 14 amino acids. Germline V CDR1 and CDR2: KGHSH, LQKENI.

V usage is TRBV9 and J usage is TRBJ2-3; 8 nucleotides agree with TRBD2. Germline V gives CDR1 SGDLS, CDR2 YYNGEE. CDR3 length equals 17 residues. V shed 1 base, J shed 3 bases, and the junction held 10 bases outside the gene matches. Here the CDR3 reads CASSVQAGGVSTDTQYF. CDR3 bases: TGTGCCAGCAGCGTACAGGCGGGAGGCGTATCAACAGATACGCAGTATTTT.

This clone has more than one count but fewer than ten. The V and J genes are TRBV6-5 and TRBJ2-7; 8 nucleotides line up with TRBD2. Germline CDR1 reads MNHEY; CDR2 reads SVGAGI. Unmatched junction bases numbered 7, after V lost 7 bases and J lost 2 bases. This CDR3 has 14 residues. Here the CDR3 DNA reads TGTGCCAGCAAGACGGTAGCGGGAACCTACGAGCAGTACTTC. This codes for CASKTVAGTYEQYF.

This rearrangement joins TRBV25-1 to TRBJ2-5; D is possibly TRBD1 (5 bases). Trimming removed 4 bases from V and 3 bases from J, with 18 bases in between. Germline V gene data show CDR1 as MGHDK and CDR2 as SYGVNS. The CDR3 spans 16 residues. This CDR3 reads CASSAYLGRTKETQYF. For the CDR3, the DNA is TGTGCCAGCAGTGCGTACTTGGGAAGGACAAAAGAGACCCAGTACTTC.

The chain joins TRBV28 to TRBJ1-5, with D uncertain. Germline CDR1 and CDR2: MDHEN and SYDVKM. The CDR3 covers 15 residues. The V and J ends lost 3 bases and 2 bases respectively, with 11 bases between them. The CDR3 DNA is TGTGCCAGCAGTTTGGGGAGGGCTGGCAATCAGCCCCAGCATTTT. This translates into CASSLGRAGNQPQHF. Full variable domain (remainder filled in from reference TRBV28 and TRBJ1-5): DVKVTQSSRYLVKRTGEKVFLECVQDMDHENMFWYRQDPGLGLRLIYFSYDVKMKEKGDIPEGYSVSREKKERFSLILESASTNQTSMYLCASSLGRAGNQPQHFGDGTRLSIL.

With respect to this clone: Other nucleotide sequences from this sample produce the same CDR3. The chain combines TRBV28 with TRBJ1-2, with D maybe TRBD1 (5 bases). Germline lookup yields CDR1 MDHEN and CDR2 SYDVKM. Trimming took off 6 bases at V and 5 bases at J, with 13 bases between the two ends. The CDR3 runs to 13 residues. The CDR3 sequence: CASSLPGGYGYTF. CDR3 nucleotides: TGTGCCAGCAGCTTACCGGGGGGGTATGGCTACACCTTC.

The chain combines TRBV28 with TRBJ1-3; 7 nucleotides align to TRBD1. This CDR3 contains 15 residues. V shed 6 bases, J shed 5 bases, and the junction held 10 bases outside the gene matches. In germline, CDR1 is MDHEN, CDR2 SYDVKM. CDR3 loop: CASSLVDRARNTIYF. The CDR3 DNA follows: TGTGCCAGCAGCCTCGTCGACAGGGCCCGAAACACCATATATTTT.

A note on this clone: Other DNA sequences of this sample code for an identical CDR3. The rearrangement uses TRBV28 and TRBJ2-7; 7 nucleotides agree with TRBD1. CDR1 MDHEN and CDR2 SYDVKM come from the germline V gene. V shed 6 bases and J 6 bases; nucleotides not matched to a gene: 5. The CDR3 sequence is 12 residues long. The CDR3 nucleotides read TGTGCCAGCAGCCTCCCAGGGGGCGAGCAGTACTTC. Protein sequence: CASSLPGGEQYF.

The chain joins TRBV7-6 to TRBJ2-3; D may be TRBD2 (5 bases). In germline, CDR1 is SGHVS, CDR2 FNYEAQ. This CDR3 is built from 13 residues. Trimming left V 1 base short and J 5 bases short, with 7 bases between. The CDR3 bases are TGTGCCAGCAGCTTAGGAGGGTTAGATACGCAGTATTTT. Translating gives CASSLGGLDTQYF.

The CDR3 sequence: CASSKQPTGTDTQYF. The CDR3 DNA follows: TGTGCCAGCAGTAAGCAGCCAACTGGTACAGATACGCAGTATTTT. J is TRBJ2-3 and V is TRBV7-2; D gene unclear. CDR3 size: 15 residues. Germline V gene sequence: CDR1 SGHTA, CDR2 FQGNSA. V dropped 6 bases and J dropped 3 bases, with 16 bases sitting between them.

The chain employs TRBV25-1 and TRBJ2-7; TRBD1 or TRBD2 may be the D gene (6 bases each). From germline, CDR1 is MGHDK and CDR2 SYGVNS. V was trimmed by 5 bases and J by 4 bases, leaving 12 bases between them. The CDR3 is 13 residues long. The CDR3 protein is CASSYGGPYEQYF. The CDR3 DNA sequence: TGTGCCAGCAGTTATGGGGGGCCTTACGAGCAGTACTTC.

The chain combines TRBV6-1 with TRBJ2-7; D gene unclear. The CDR3 has 10 amino acids. Germline V CDR1 and CDR2: MNHNS, SASEGT. Deletions cut 2 bases from V and 6 bases from J, with 2 bases between. The CDR3 DNA reads as TGTGCCAGCAGTGAACTCGAGCAGTACTTC. Its translation: CASSELEQYF.

The chain joins TRBV5-6 to TRBJ2-7, with 11 positions matching TRBD1. Germline V gene lookup returns CDR1 SGHDT and CDR2 YYEEEE. V trimming: 1 base; J trimming: 7 bases; junction bases outside the gene matches: 7. This CDR3 is 15 amino acids long. The CDR3 is CASSLRTRDRGEQYF. The CDR3 nucleotides are TGTGCCAGCAGCTTGCGGACAAGGGACAGGGGGGAGCAGTACTTC.

The J gene is TRBJ2-3, the V gene TRBV19; a possible D gene is TRBD2 (5 bases). V lost 7 bases to trimming and J lost 1 base, with 9 bases between them. This CDR3 comprises 13 residues. Per germline, CDR1 LNHDA and CDR2 SQIVND (reference sequence). Here the CDR3 DNA reads TGTGCCAGTATTCTAGCAGGCACAGATACGCAGTATTTT. Translation: CASILAGTDTQYF.

CDR3: CASSKDGTSDRGAKNIQYF. In DNA, the CDR3 is TGTGCCAGCAGCAAAGACGGGACTAGCGATAGGGGAGCCAAAAACATTCAGTACTTC. The chain carries TRBV21-1 and TRBJ2-4; the table calls TRBD2, which could not be checked here. TRBV21-1 is marked as a pseudogene. This CDR3 has 19 amino acids.

This chain joins TRBV28 and TRBJ2-5; 10 nucleotides align to TRBD1. Germline CDR1 and CDR2: MDHEN and SYDVKM. V shed 7 bases and J 13 bases; nucleotides not matched to a gene: 6. CDR3 length: 11 amino acids. The CDR3 loop is CASTRTGGVYF. CDR3 in DNA: TGTGCCAGCACTAGGACAGGGGGTGTGTACTTC.

Of note for this clone: Other DNA sequences in the same sample also yield this CDR3. The DNA of the CDR3 is TGTGCCAGCTCACCCTCACTAGCGGTGAGCACAGATACGCAGTATTTT. It translates to CASSPSLAVSTDTQYF. The rearrangement uses TRBV18 and TRBJ2-3; 8 bases match TRBD2. The V gene's germline CDR1 is KGHSH and CDR2 LQKENI. The V segment lost 3 bases and the J segment 0 bases; nucleotides outside the gene matches: 5. The CDR3 sequence is 16 residues long.

This clone was counted once. The chain combines TRBV6-4 with TRBJ2-5, with unresolved D. The CDR3 has 18 residues. CDR1 MRHNA and CDR2 SNTAGT come from the germline V gene. V lost 6 bases, J lost 3 bases, and 26 bases lay in between. CDR3 DNA sequence: TGTGCCAGCAGGCCCCATCACCCCCCTTCTTTACGAAAAGAGACCCAGTACTTC. This codes for CASRPHHPPSLRKETQYF.

This chain links TRBV27 with TRBJ2-2, with D maybe TRBD1 (7 bases). The CDR3 has 15 residues. The germline V and J ends were trimmed by 6 bases and 4 bases, with 15 bases remaining between them. In germline, CDR1 is MNHEY, CDR2 SMNVEV (reference sequence). The CDR3 DNA reads TGTGCCAGCAGGGGACTTGACAGGGTCACCGGGGAGCTGTTTTTT. As protein: CASRGLDRVTGELFF.

With respect to this clone: This CDR3 is also generated by other DNA sequences in the sample. The chain employs TRBV28 and TRBJ1-2; 9 bases line up with TRBD1. This CDR3 is 14 amino acids long. Germline CDR1 MDHEN, CDR2 SYDVKM. V shed 4 bases and J 5 bases; nucleotides not matched to a gene: 5. The CDR3 spells CASSSPGQGYGYTF. In nucleotides, the CDR3 is TGTGCCAGCAGTTCTCCGGGACAGGGATATGGCTACACCTTC.

The chain uses TRBV25-1 and TRBJ2-5, with D possibly being TRBD1 (5 bases). The germline CDR1 and CDR2 sequences are MGHDK and SYGVNS. This CDR3 has 14 residues. V was trimmed by 2 bases and J by 5 bases, leaving 12 bases between them. This chain's CDR3 is CASSEAGSIETQYF. The CDR3 DNA sequence: TGTGCCAGCAGTGAAGCAGGGTCTATTGAGACCCAGTACTTC. The whole variable domain, remainder taken from reference TRBV25-1 and TRBJ2-5, is EADIYQTPRYLVIGTGKKITLECSQTMGHDKMYWYQQDPGMELHLIHYSYGVNSTEKGDLSSESTVSRIRTEHFPLTLESARPSHTSQYLCASSEAGSIETQYFGPGTRLLVL.

Regarding this clone: Germline and junction disagree at one end, which may indicate a read error. The gene calls are TRBV7-7 and TRBJ2-1; D is possibly TRBD2 (5 bases). Germline V gives CDR1 SSHAT, CDR2 FNYEAQ (reference sequence). The CDR3 extends over 14 amino acids. CDR3 amino acids: CASSLAGNYNEQFF. DNA of the CDR3: TGTGCTAGCAGCTTAGCCGGGAATTACAATGAGCAGTTCTTC. The variable domain in full, completed from reference TRBV7-7 and TRBJ2-1, reads GAGVSQSPRYKVTKRGQDVTLRCDPISSHATLYWYQQALGQGPEFLTYFNYEAQPDKSGLPSDRFSAERPEGSISTLTIQRTEQRDSAMYRCASSLAGNYNEQFFGPGTRLTVL.